These T cell receptor beta chains were read from a single sample in a study of blood T cell repertoires in COVID-19. Clones were read by immunoSEQ multiplex PCR, and TCRdb kept only the in-frame ones, dropping some. The repertoire holds about 190,000 clones, with approximately 81% as singletons. Sequencing input: peripheral blood. These receptors originate from a human donor in a cohort sampled during active COVID-19. CDR3s include the opening cysteine and the closing phenylalanine or tryptophan. Each record gives: CDR3 DNA, CDR3 protein, V gene, clone size, J gene, D gene. The D gene is left open where the match is weak. Size is omitted from some rows. Given values are once, few, many or a class for expanded clones.

cdr3_nt: TGTGCCAGCAGCTTAAACAGGTGGGAATCAGATACGCAGTATTTT
cdr3_aa: CASSLNRWESDTQYF
v_call: TRBV7-9
clone_size: -
j_call: TRBJ2-3
d_call: -

cdr3_nt: TGCAGCGTTGATTGGCAGGGGGCCTATGGCTACACCTTC
cdr3_aa: CSVDWQGAYGYTF
v_call: TRBV29-1
clone_size: -
j_call: TRBJ1-2
d_call: TRBD1

cdr3_nt: TGTGCCAGCTCACCAGTTAAGGGGGCCCCGGCAGCTTTCTTT
cdr3_aa: CASSPVKGAPAAFF
v_call: TRBV18
clone_size: -
j_call: TRBJ1-1
d_call: TRBD1

cdr3_nt: TGTGCCACGGCCCCGGGAGGGGGCATGACAGATACGCAGTATTTT
cdr3_aa: CATAPGGGMTDTQYF
v_call: TRBV2
clone_size: -
j_call: TRBJ2-3
d_call: -

cdr3_nt: TGCGCCAGCAGTGACCGGCTAGCGGGTGCGAACACCGGGGAGCTGTTTTTT
cdr3_aa: CASSDRLAGANTGELFF
v_call: TRBV10-2
clone_size: -
j_call: TRBJ2-2
d_call: TRBD2

cdr3_nt: TGTGCCAGCAAGGGGCAGGGGGACAATCAGCCCCAGCATTTT
cdr3_aa: CASKGQGDNQPQHF
v_call: TRBV7-2
clone_size: -
j_call: TRBJ1-5
d_call: TRBD1

cdr3_nt: TGTGCCAGCAGGCCTACAGGGAGCTCCTATAATTCACCCCTCCACTTT
cdr3_aa: CASRPTGSSYNSPLHF
v_call: TRBV7-9
clone_size: -
j_call: TRBJ1-6
d_call: -

cdr3_nt: TGTGCCAGTCATACAGGGGCCACCGGGGAGCTGTTTTTT
cdr3_aa: CASHTGATGELFF
v_call: TRBV9
clone_size: -
j_call: TRBJ2-2
d_call: TRBD1

cdr3_nt: TGTGCCAGCAGTTTCTATAGCTCGGGGGTTATCGAGCAGTACTTC
cdr3_aa: CASSFYSSGVIEQYF
v_call: TRBV27
clone_size: -
j_call: TRBJ2-7
d_call: -

cdr3_nt: TGTGCCATCAGTGAGTCGTATTATGGGGCCAACACCGGGGAGCTGTTTTTT
cdr3_aa: CAISESYYGANTGELFF
v_call: TRBV10-3
clone_size: -
j_call: TRBJ2-2
d_call: -

cdr3_nt: TGCGCCAGCAGCCAAGGTATAGGGGGCAACGCAGATACGCAGTATTTT
cdr3_aa: CASSQGIGGNADTQYF
v_call: TRBV4-1
clone_size: -
j_call: TRBJ2-3
d_call: TRBD1

cdr3_nt: TGTGCCAGTAGTTCTAGCGGGAGGACAGATACGCAGTATTTT
cdr3_aa: CASSSSGRTDTQYF
v_call: TRBV19
clone_size: -
j_call: TRBJ2-3
d_call: TRBD2

cdr3_nt: TGTGCCAGTAGTGCGACGGGGGGGACTGAAGCTTTCTTT
cdr3_aa: CASSATGGTEAFF
v_call: TRBV19
clone_size: -
j_call: TRBJ1-1
d_call: -

cdr3_nt: TGTGCCAGCAGACCAGACGGAAGAATCGGGAACGTGTACTTC
cdr3_aa: CASRPDGRIGNVYF
v_call: TRBV2
clone_size: -
j_call: TRBJ2-7
d_call: -

cdr3_nt: TGCGCCAGCAGCTTGGAGGACAGGGAATCGGACACCATATATTTT
cdr3_aa: CASSLEDRESDTIYF
v_call: TRBV5-1
clone_size: -
j_call: TRBJ1-3
d_call: TRBD1

cdr3_nt: TGTGCCAGCAGTTTCGCAGGGGGGACGGGAGACATTCAGTACTTC
cdr3_aa: CASSFAGGTGDIQYF
v_call: TRBV28
clone_size: -
j_call: TRBJ2-4
d_call: -

cdr3_nt: TGTGCCACCAGTGACCCAAGGACTAGCGGGAGTGCCGGGGAGCTGTTTTTT
cdr3_aa: CATSDPRTSGSAGELFF
v_call: TRBV24-1
clone_size: -
j_call: TRBJ2-2
d_call: TRBD2

cdr3_nt: TGTGCCAGCAGCCCTCAGTTCGGGGGCTACGAGCAGTACTTC
cdr3_aa: CASSPQFGGYEQYF
v_call: TRBV7-2
clone_size: few
j_call: TRBJ2-7
d_call: -

cdr3_nt: TGTGCCAGCAGCGTGGGGAGATCATCGGATGAGCAGTTCTTC
cdr3_aa: CASSVGRSSDEQFF
v_call: TRBV11-3
clone_size: -
j_call: TRBJ2-1
d_call: -

cdr3_nt: TGTGCCAGCAGCGTACCCTTGGGGGGGGCAGAGACCCAGTACTTC
cdr3_aa: CASSVPLGGAETQYF
v_call: TRBV9
clone_size: -
j_call: TRBJ2-5
d_call: -

cdr3_nt: TGTGCCAGCAGTGAGGAGGGGAGGGGCCTACCTGGCTACACCTTC
cdr3_aa: CASSEEGRGLPGYTF
v_call: TRBV6-1
clone_size: -
j_call: TRBJ1-2
d_call: -

cdr3_nt: TGTGCCAAGACCTCGGGACTAGCGGCCAGCACAGATACGCAGTATTTT
cdr3_aa: CAKTSGLAASTDTQYF
v_call: TRBV5-8
clone_size: -
j_call: TRBJ2-3
d_call: TRBD2

cdr3_nt: TGTGCCAGCAGTTTAGGCGGTGAGCAGTTCTTC
cdr3_aa: CASSLGGEQFF
v_call: TRBV2
clone_size: -
j_call: TRBJ2-1
d_call: -

cdr3_nt: TGCGCCAGCAGCCAAGATAGGAGCAGGGGGAATCAGCCCCAGCATTTT
cdr3_aa: CASSQDRSRGNQPQHF
v_call: TRBV4-1
clone_size: -
j_call: TRBJ1-5
d_call: TRBD1

cdr3_nt: TGTGCCAGCAGTTCGTACCGGGACTACACCTTC
cdr3_aa: CASSSYRDYTF
v_call: TRBV28
clone_size: -
j_call: TRBJ1-2
d_call: -